The present T cell receptor (beta chain) was sequenced within a study of T cells in Graves' hyperthyroidism and ophthalmopathy. RNA transcripts were the template for amplifying TCR beta CDR3 regions. First-round RT-PCR with HTBI primers amplified the TCR CDR3 region. TCRdb itself ran the multiplex PCR reads through MiXCR, one entry per CDR3 protein. This sample yields around 600,000 distinct CDR3 sequences, of which 14% are seen a single time; about 7% belongs to the top ten. V gave up 2 bases and J gave up 12 bases; unmatched junction bases: 3. The CDR3 extends over 12 amino acids. This clonotype was counted at least ten times.

The chain couples TRBV12-3 or TRBV12-4 to TRBJ2-7, with 11 bases that match TRBD1. This clonotype was obtained from a woman younger than 35 with Graves' ophthalmopathy. The specimen sequenced was blood. The CDR3 DNA sequence: TGTGCCAGCAGTTTACGGACAGGGGGCACGTACTTC. This sequence encodes CASSLRTGGTYF.